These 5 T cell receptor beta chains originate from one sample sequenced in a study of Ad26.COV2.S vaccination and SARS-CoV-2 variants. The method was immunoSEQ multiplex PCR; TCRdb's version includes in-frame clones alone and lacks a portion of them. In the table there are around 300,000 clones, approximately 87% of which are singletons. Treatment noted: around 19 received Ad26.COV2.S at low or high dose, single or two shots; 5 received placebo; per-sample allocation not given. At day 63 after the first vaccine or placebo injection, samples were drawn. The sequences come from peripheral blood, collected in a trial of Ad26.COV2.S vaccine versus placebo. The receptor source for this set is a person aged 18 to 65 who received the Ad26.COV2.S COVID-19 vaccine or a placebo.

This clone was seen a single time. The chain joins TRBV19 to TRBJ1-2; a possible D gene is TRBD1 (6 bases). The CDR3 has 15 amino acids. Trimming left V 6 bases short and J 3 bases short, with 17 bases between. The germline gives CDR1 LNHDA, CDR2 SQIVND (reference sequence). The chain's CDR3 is CASSNIPRGDYGYTF. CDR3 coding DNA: TGTGCCAGTAGCAATATTCCCAGGGGAGACTATGGCTACACCTTC.

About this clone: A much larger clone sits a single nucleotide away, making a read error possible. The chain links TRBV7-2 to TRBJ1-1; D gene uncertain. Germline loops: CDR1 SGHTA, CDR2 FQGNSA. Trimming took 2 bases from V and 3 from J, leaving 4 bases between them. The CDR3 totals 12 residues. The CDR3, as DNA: TGTGCCAGCAGCTTATGGGACACTGAAGCTTTCTTT. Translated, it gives CASSLWDTEAFF.

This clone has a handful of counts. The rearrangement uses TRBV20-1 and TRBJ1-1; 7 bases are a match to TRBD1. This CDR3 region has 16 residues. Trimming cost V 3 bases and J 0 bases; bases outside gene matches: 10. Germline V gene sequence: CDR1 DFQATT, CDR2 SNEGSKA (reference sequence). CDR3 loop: CSASFRTGFMNTEAFF. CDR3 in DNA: TGCAGTGCTAGTTTTCGGACAGGATTTATGAACACTGAAGCTTTCTTT.

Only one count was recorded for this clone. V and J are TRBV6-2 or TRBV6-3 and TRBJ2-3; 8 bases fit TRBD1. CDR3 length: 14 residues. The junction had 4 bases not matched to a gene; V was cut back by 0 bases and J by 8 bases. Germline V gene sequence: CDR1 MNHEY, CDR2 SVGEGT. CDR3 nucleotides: TGTGCCAGCAGTTACTCCGGACAGGGAGGTACGCAGTATTTT. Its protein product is CASSYSGQGGTQYF.

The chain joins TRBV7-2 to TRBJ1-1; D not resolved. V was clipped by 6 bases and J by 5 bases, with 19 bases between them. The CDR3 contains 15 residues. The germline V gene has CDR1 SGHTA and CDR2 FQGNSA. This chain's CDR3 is CASSTSVTGGTEAFF. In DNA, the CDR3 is TGTGCCAGCAGTACCTCGGTGACGGGTGGGACTGAAGCTTTCTTT.